Included here is one TCR beta chain sequence, with context. This clone was seen only a few times. Its antigen remains unidentified. No per-base quality is available; no much larger clone lies one base away. In the germline V gene (reference sequence), CDR1 corresponds to LNHDA and CDR2 to SQIVND. Measured from the cysteine to the phenylalanine, the CDR3 is 13 residues long. Only the CDR3 DNA stays, 39 bases, in frame from base 1. V is reduced by 3 bases and J by 1 base, leaving a spacing of 6 bases between them. These data come from a study of OX40 agonist ivuxolimab in advanced cancers. Regarding the study in general: Ivuxolimab was a fully human IgG2 agonistic monoclonal antibody targeting the costimulatory receptor OX40 (CD134). Intravenous ivuxolimab was administered to patients every 2 weeks at six dose levels: 0.01, 0.1, 0.3, 1.5, 3 and 10 mg/kg. Of the approximately 50 dose-escalation patients, hepatocellular carcinoma was present in approximately 20, melanoma in approximately 15, renal cell carcinoma in 9 and head and neck cancer in 9. In the dose-escalation cohort, over 65% of patients were male, and the mean age was approximately 60 years, with a range of roughly 23 to 85. Patients were allowed to have had prior anti-PD-1, anti-PD-L1 or anti-CTLA-4 therapy, and approximately 40% of the dose-escalation patients had previously received checkpoint inhibitors. Three dose-escalation patients achieved partial responses, one with hepatocellular carcinoma and two with cutaneous melanoma. The purpose of peripheral TCRbeta sequencing was to test whether ivuxolimab changed TCR sequence diversity and led to clonal T-cell expansion. The paper reports the monotherapy dose-escalation portion (N ≈ 50 patients) of the phase I ivuxolimab trial.

What the work shows at the level of the full study, not this receptor alone: After ivuxolimab, CD8+ T cells had more expanded clones than CD4+ T cells on average. The antigen specificity of the peripheral T cells that underwent clonal expansion was not determined. In the 0.1-3.0 mg/kg groups, partial responders were among the patients with the lowest normalized peripheral clonal expansion, particularly in CD8+ T cells. At doses from 0.1 to 3.0 mg/kg, clonal expansion was seen in both CD4+ and CD8+ blood T cells between baseline and week 6. Low levels of normalized T-cell clonal expansion were also shown by some nonresponding patients.

Patients with autoimmune disease history or receiving systemic immunosuppression were excluded from the trial. Peripheral blood for TCR sequencing was collected from all dose cohorts at baseline, on cycle 4 day 1, and on cycle 7 day 1. The samples were drawn from a first-in-human, open-label, multicenter phase I dose-escalation trial of ivuxolimab. Adults with locally advanced or metastatic head and neck squamous cell, hepatocellular, melanoma or renal cell carcinoma were enrolled in the trial. CD4+ and CD8+ T cells were sorted separately from peripheral blood before TCR sequencing. For sequencing of the TCRbeta CDR3 region, genomic DNA was extracted from the sorted cells. The immunoSEQ Assay was used for sequencing of TCRbeta CDR3 regions. The table was pulled from immuneACCESS by TCRdb, which kept in-frame rearrangements only. Such tables lose some clones; where checked, under half of the loss comes from unresolved V genes, and the rest has no known cause. Here the sample has around 50,000 clones; 88% occur a single time. Together, the top ten hold approximately 3.4% of the sample.

Sequenced material: CD4+ or CD8+ T cells sorted from blood, taken in a trial of the OX40 agonist ivuxolimab. This TCR was recovered from an adult with an advanced solid tumor such as melanoma, head and neck, liver or kidney cancer. The chain uses TRBV19 and TRBJ1-2, with the D gene too uncertain to name. Here is the DNA: TGTGCCAGTAGTATGAGGAGTAACTATGGCTACACCTTC. Translated, this gives CASSMRSNYGYTF.